The 22 T cell receptor beta chains in this list originate from one sample, sequenced in a study of beta chain features in type 1 diabetes. Reverse transcription of all isolated RNA meant that expressed TCRB transcripts were sequenced. Sequencing used immunoSEQ multiplex PCR; TCRdb keeps in-frame clones, though not all of them. The sample lists about 270,000 clones; roughly an eighth were seen once. Their specific antigens are unknown. Study-level findings and limits: Shortening of TCRB CDR3s, moderate but significant, appeared in all four CD4+ subsets of Type 1 diabetes patients.

The sample taken for sequencing was naive CD4+ T cells from blood. The source is a man aged 25 to 45 with type 1 diabetes.

The V call is TRBV27, the J call TRBJ2-3; 10 bases agree with TRBD2. CDR3 length: 15 amino acids. Germline V gene lookup returns CDR1 MNHEY and CDR2 SMNVEV (reference sequence). V lost 3 bases and J lost 10; bases outside the gene matches: 10. The CDR3, as DNA: TGTGCCAGCAGTTTGTATCTAGCGGGAGTCGCTGCGCAGTATTTT. Its protein product is CASSLYLAGVAAQYF.

The rearrangement links TRBV7-2 to TRBJ1-2, with a weak D call TRBD1 (5 bases). The CDR3 has 14 residues. V lost 3 bases and J lost 2, with 10 bases in between. Germline assignment: CDR1 SGHTA and CDR2 FQGNSA. The DNA of the CDR3 is TGTGCCAGCAGCTTGACGACAGAGAACTATGGCTACACCTTC. Protein sequence: CASSLTTENYGYTF.

V is TRBV28 and J is TRBJ1-5; D perhaps matches TRBD1 (5 bases). This CDR3 spans 13 amino acids. Germline-derived CDR1 and CDR2 are MDHEN and SYDVKM. V was clipped by 11 bases and J by 2 bases, with 13 bases between them. The CDR3 DNA is TGTGCCGCAAGGGGTGGCGGCAATCAGCCCCAGCATTTT. Its translation: CAARGGGNQPQHF.

This chain connects TRBV11-2 to TRBJ2-5; possibly TRBD1 for D (6 bases). The CDR3 extends over 16 amino acids. Trimming shortened V by 2 bases and J by 4 bases, and 17 bases separated the two germline ends. The germline V gene has CDR1 SGHAT and CDR2 FQNNGV. The CDR3 DNA follows: TGTGCCAGCAGCTTACGAATACAGGGTTTTGGAGAGACCCAGTACTTC. It encodes CASSLRIQGFGETQYF.

The chain has TRBV18 and TRBJ2-1, with 7 bases identical to TRBD1. Germline CDR1 KGHSH, CDR2 LQKENI. Trimming at V came to 3 bases and at J to 4 bases, leaving 3 bases not matched to a gene. This CDR3 has 14 amino acids. The CDR3 spells CASSPMGQYNEQFF. CDR3 DNA sequence: TGTGCCAGCTCACCGATGGGACAGTACAATGAGCAGTTCTTC.

This clone was recorded a few times. This chain links TRBV9 with TRBJ1-3, with unresolved D. The ends were cut back, 2 bases at V and 3 bases at J, with 15 bases in the middle. Germline CDR1 is SGDLS and CDR2 is YYNGEE. This CDR3 contains 16 residues. The CDR3 is CASSVSGTGNGNTIYF. The CDR3 DNA follows: TGTGCCAGCAGCGTTTCGGGAACCGGCAATGGAAACACCATATATTTT. Variable domain in full (rest from reference TRBV9 and TRBJ1-3): DSGVTQTPKHLITATGQRVTLRCSPRSGDLSVYWYQQSLDQGLQFLIQYYNGEERAKGNILERFSAQQFPDLHSELNLSSLELGDSALYFCASSVSGTGNGNTIYFGEGSWLTVV.

This clone has just a few counts. This rearrangement joins TRBV2 to TRBJ1-1; D may be TRBD1 (5 bases). The V gene's germline CDR1 is SNHLY and CDR2 FYNNEI. This CDR3 has 14 amino acids. The ends were cut back, 4 bases at V and 5 bases at J, with 14 bases in the middle. CDR3 sequence: CASSGLQAKTEAFF. The CDR3 bases are TGTGCCAGCAGTGGGTTACAGGCGAAAACTGAAGCTTTCTTT.

On this clone itself: At the DNA level, this CDR3 is encoded by other sequences in the same sample as well. V usage is TRBV18 and J usage is TRBJ2-1; 13 bases agree with TRBD2. With 3 bases clipped from V and 7 bases from J, the junction kept 3 bases outside the gene matches. CDR1 is KGHSH, CDR2 LQKENI, per germline. The CDR3 is 15 amino acids. Here the CDR3 reads CASSPGLAGVNEQFF. The DNA for the CDR3 is TGTGCCAGCTCACCCGGACTAGCGGGAGTTAATGAGCAGTTCTTC.

This clone was seen a handful of times. For the CDR3, the DNA is TGTGCCAGCAGCTTGGAGGGGAACTATGGCTACACCTTC. Protein: CASSLEGNYGYTF. The chain is built from TRBV5-6 and TRBJ1-2, with D possibly TRBD1 on 5 matching bases. With 0 bases removed from V and 2 bases from J, the gap between germline ends came to 5 bases. The germline CDR1 and CDR2 sequences are SGHDT and YYEEEE. The CDR3 is 13 residues long.

The chain couples TRBV2 to TRBJ1-4; a weak D match, TRBD1 (5 bases). Trimming pared 4 bases from V and 15 bases from J, leaving 12 bases between. This CDR3 has 11 residues. Germline values: CDR1 SNHLY, CDR2 FYNNEI. CDR3 residues: CASSVSGGVFF. CDR3 sequence (DNA): TGTGCCAGCAGTGTGTCTGGGGGGGTGTTTTTT.

The chain recombines TRBV23-1 with TRBJ2-7; 7 nucleotides match TRBD1. TRBV23-1 is assigned to the ORF class and has an uncertain function. The trim removed 4 bases at V and 1 base at J, leaving 7 bases unmatched. The CDR3 sequence is 15 residues long. CDR3 protein: CASSPYRGPSYEQYF. CDR3 sequence (DNA): TGCGCCAGCAGTCCTTACAGGGGTCCTTCCTACGAGCAGTACTTC.

The DNA of the CDR3 is TGTGCCATCAATGTCGGAGCGTACAATGAGCAGTTCTTC. It yields the protein CAINVGAYNEQFF. The chain employs TRBV10-3 and TRBJ2-1, with unresolved D. The CDR3 loop spans 13 amino acids. V was trimmed by 7 bases and J by 4 bases, leaving 11 bases between them. Germline values: CDR1 ENHRY, CDR2 SYGVKD.

V and J are TRBV14 and TRBJ2-3, with D possibly matching TRBD1 (6 bases). Germline CDR1 SGHDN, CDR2 FVKESK. The CDR3 length is 14 residues. The ends were cut back, 3 bases at V and 6 bases at J, with 13 bases in the middle. The CDR3 sequence: CASSHRQVLDTQYF. CDR3 coding DNA: TGTGCCAGCAGCCACCGACAGGTTTTGGATACGCAGTATTTT.

This clone was picked up a small number of times. The rearrangement uses TRBV19 and TRBJ2-6; D may be TRBD1 (7 bases). Germline values: CDR1 LNHDA, CDR2 SQIVND (reference sequence). The V end lost 6 bases, the J end lost 2 bases, and 14 bases lay between the germline ends. The CDR3 runs to 16 residues. The CDR3 here is CASSDREEAGANVLTF. In DNA, the CDR3 is TGTGCCAGTAGCGACAGGGAGGAAGCTGGGGCCAACGTCCTGACTTTC.

There are a few counts of this clone. This chain uses TRBV13 with TRBJ1-2; D possibly corresponds to TRBD1 (6 bases). The CDR3 sequence is 12 residues long. V lost 4 bases and J 5 bases, leaving 8 bases between the germline ends. Germline CDR1 reads PRHDT; CDR2 reads FYEKMQ (reference sequence). This CDR3 is CASSSQGYGYTF. CDR3 coding DNA: TGTGCCAGCAGCTCTCAGGGGTATGGCTACACCTTC.

This clone occurred a few times. The genes are TRBV18 and TRBJ2-7; 12 bases agree with TRBD2. This CDR3 has 15 amino acids. Per the germline V gene, CDR1 is KGHSH and CDR2 is LQKENI. V trimming: 6 bases; J trimming: 5 bases; junction bases outside the gene matches: 8. The CDR3 is CASSEGLAGSNEQYF. The CDR3 bases are TGTGCCAGCTCTGAAGGACTAGCGGGATCTAACGAGCAGTACTTC.

This clone was found a few times. V and J are TRBV14 and TRBJ2-1; TRBD2 matches 7 bases. CDR1 is SGHDN, CDR2 FVKESK, per germline. The V gene end was trimmed by 3 bases and the J gene end by 0 bases; junction bases not matched to a gene: 5. This CDR3 comprises 16 residues. For the CDR3, the DNA is TGTGCCAGCAGCCAGGGAGCGGGGCGCTCCTACAATGAGCAGTTCTTC. Its protein product is CASSQGAGRSYNEQFF.

This clone was seen a few times. The chain has TRBV15 and TRBJ2-5; tentative D call: TRBD2 (6 bases). Germline V gene lookup returns CDR1 LNHNV and CDR2 YYDKDF (reference sequence). The CDR3 sequence is 16 residues long. With 6 bases removed from V and 6 bases from J, the gap between germline ends came to 23 bases. This CDR3 reads CATRPGGAAGLQTQYF. The CDR3 DNA sequence: TGTGCCACCAGGCCCGGCGGGGCGGCAGGGCTACAGACCCAGTACTTC.

The sample holds a few counts of this clone. The V gene is TRBV4-3, the J gene TRBJ2-7; the match to TRBD2 covers 7 bases. V trimming: 4 bases; J trimming: 1 base; junction bases outside the gene matches: 7. Germline assignment: CDR1 LGHNA and CDR2 YSLEER. CDR3 length equals 15 residues. CDR3 amino acids: CASSLDGGGSYEQYF. The CDR3 nucleotides read TGCGCCAGCAGCCTAGATGGCGGGGGATCCTACGAGCAGTACTTC.

This clone was detected a few times. V gene TRBV28 combines with J gene TRBJ2-7, with a possible D match to TRBD1 (6 bases). Germline assignment: CDR1 MDHEN and CDR2 SYDVKM. V was cut by 7 bases and J by 1 base, with 11 bases left in between. The CDR3 is 13 residues long. CDR3 loop: CASTGDISYEQYF. The CDR3 nucleotides read TGTGCCAGCACCGGGGACATTTCCTACGAGCAGTACTTC. The full variable domain, rest sourced from reference TRBV28 and TRBJ2-7, is DVKVTQSSRYLVKRTGEKVFLECVQDMDHENMFWYRQDPGLGLRLIYFSYDVKMKEKGDIPEGYSVSREKKERFSLILESASTNQTSMYLCASTGDISYEQYFGPGTRLTVT.

A few counts support this clone. The CDR3 loop is CSVWTGGYTF. The CDR3, as DNA: TGCAGCGTTTGGACAGGCGGCTACACCTTC. The chain uses TRBV29-1 and TRBJ1-2; 7 bases agree with TRBD1. CDR3 size: 10 residues. The trim removed 5 bases at V and 8 bases at J, leaving 2 bases unmatched. Germline V gives CDR1 SQVTM, CDR2 ANQGSEA.

The gene calls are TRBV7-9 and TRBJ1-5; maybe TRBD1 (5 bases). CDR3 length equals 15 residues. Germline V gene data show CDR1 as SEHNR and CDR2 as FQNEAQ (reference sequence). With 5 bases removed from V and 7 bases from J, the gap between germline ends came to 18 bases. CDR3 in DNA: TGTGCCAGCAGCAAGCGGGGGATAGAGGGACAGCCCCAGCATTTT. Its protein is CASSKRGIEGQPQHF.